This T cell receptor (beta chain) was sequenced in a study of blood T cell repertoires in COVID-19 (dated by TCRdb to about 2020). Notes on the research overall: Samples covering the acute and convalescent phases of COVID-19 were provided by collaborators in the United States, Italy and Spain. Nearly every sample came with metadata listing a de-identified subject ID, COVID-19 status, age in years and sex. The samples were drawn from two sources: the first 160 participants of the ongoing ImmuneRACE study, and 1,200 or so subjects contributed by 6 global collaborators. The repertoires were made available in a free public database intended to serve as a resource for research on the immune response to SARS-CoV-2. The material from the prospective study consisted of cDNA or gDNA derived from T cells, B-cell-depleted T cells, or PBMCs. Where available, HLA class I and class II types were obtained from metadata supplied by the sample provider rather than from assay-based typing. Deeply sampled blood TCRbeta repertoires from subjects exposed to, actively infected with, or recovered from COVID-19 were included in the dataset.

The germline V gene specifies MNHNS as CDR1 and SASEGT as CDR2. The CDR3 numbers 16 residues from cysteine through phenylalanine. The kept DNA is CDR3 alone, 48 bases in frame from the first base. Ends trimmed: V by 4 bases, J by 0 bases; bases unmatched to a gene: 6. Enrolling through a virtual design, the prospective study's participants ranged in age from roughly 18 to 95 years and lived across some 23 United States geographic areas. In the prospective study, participants were assigned to cohorts based on the clinical history participants reported in a screening survey and a study questionnaire. Recovered participants in ImmuneRACE Cohort 3 were defined by two consecutive negative NP/OP PCR tests, clearance by a healthcare professional, or resolution of symptoms. Each participant in the prospective study had whole blood, serum and a nasopharyngeal or oropharyngeal swab collected by mobile phlebotomists. Over a roughly 2-month period, participants in the prospective study had the option of providing additional blood draws and questionnaires. Before DNA extraction, prospective study blood samples were shipped either frozen or at room temperature.

This clone was recorded a few times. This clone's antigen is unknown. No base-level quality is on record; no much larger clone is a single base apart. TCRbeta CDR3 regions were amplified from genomic DNA using the immunoSEQ Assay, a bias-controlled multiplex PCR. In the paper's pipeline: The number of nucleated cells in each sample was estimated by amplification of reference gene primers within the assay. To quantify the absolute abundance of each unique TCRbeta CDR3 rearrangement, sequence reads were collapsed and filtered. Productive Simpson clonality was computed per sample as the square root of Simpson's diversity index over productive rearrangements. TCRdb holds this immuneACCESS table with in-frame rearrangements only. Some clones are missing; in checked studies, unresolved V genes explain under half, and the rest has no known cause. The V and J calls and clone size were taken over from that table, and D and trimming were inferred from the DNA. A total of 170,000 or so clones appear in this sample, around 90% of them only once. Clones ranked in the top ten supply more than 8.5% of the sample.

On the study overall, not on this receptor specifically: The amount of clinical and demographic metadata varied by source and participant and was provided uncurated.

The sequence came from a young woman who had recovered from COVID-19. Recombination linked TRBV6-1 to TRBJ2-1, with 7 middle bases fitting TRBD1. The source material was PBMCs or T cells enriched from blood (not recorded which). The CDR3 protein is CASSAQGESSYNEQFF. The nucleotides read TGTGCCAGCAGTGCCCAGGGGGAAAGCTCCTACAATGAGCAGTTCTTC.